Below, one T cell receptor (beta chain) is given with its context. What it binds is unknown. The sample comes from a study of blood T cells in healthy people across ages. Next came a second PCR, run for about 7 to 11 cycles, which used a sample-barcoded 5' primer along with a J-beta primer mix. TCRdb re-analysed the 5' RACE reads in MiXCR, keeping a single row per CDR3 protein. The table shows fewer than 700,000 distinct CDR3 sequences, with around half occurring only once. Per-sample yields of isolated PBMCs were at least 6 million. Study findings and constraints: Age brought a roughly linear fall in TCR beta diversity measured per million T cells.

The CDR3 extends over 12 amino acids. J lost 10 bases, V lost 4 bases, and 3 bases had no gene match. Germline-derived CDR1 and CDR2 are SNHLY and FYNNEI. This receptor was obtained from a man older than 75 in good health. This rearrangement joins TRBV2 to TRBJ2-1; TRBD1 aligns across 8 bases. Sequenced sample: blood. The CDR3 DNA is TGTGCCAGCAGTGCAGGGGGCCACGAGCAGTTCTTC. Its protein product is CASSAGGHEQFF.